Listed here are 22 T cell receptor beta chains from one sample, sequenced in a study of T cell responses to AZD1222 COVID-19 vaccine. Sequencing was performed with immunoSEQ multiplex PCR; in TCRdb, only in-frame clones are kept and a portion is missing. The table shows 75,000 to 85,000 clones, with about nine tenths occurring only once. Sequenced here: peripheral blood, sampled on day 0 of AZD1222 vaccination. Every receptor here comes from an adult in good health.

This chain links TRBV9 with TRBJ1-1; D may be TRBD1 (6 bases). This CDR3 is built from 16 residues. Germline CDR1 SGDLS, CDR2 YYNGEE. Trimming took 4 bases from V and 0 from J, leaving 16 bases between them. CDR3 sequence: CASSSGAQNMNTEAFF. In nucleotides, the CDR3 is TGTGCCAGCAGCTCAGGGGCCCAGAACATGAACACTGAAGCTTTCTTT.

The V call is TRBV5-1, the J call TRBJ2-1, with D perhaps TRBD2 (5 bases). The CDR3 consists of 13 residues. The germline V and J ends were trimmed by 0 bases and 5 bases, with 6 bases remaining between them. Germline loops: CDR1 SGHRS, CDR2 YFSETQ. DNA for the CDR3: TGCGCCAGCAGCTTGGCCGGGGACAATGAGCAGTTCTTC. Residues: CASSLAGDNEQFF.

The chain links TRBV19 to TRBJ2-1; D possibly corresponds to TRBD2 (7 bases). The CDR3 runs 14 residues. The V end lost 4 bases, the J end lost 5 bases, and 12 bases lay between the germline ends. Germline V gene lookup returns CDR1 LNHDA and CDR2 SQIVND (reference sequence). The chain's CDR3 is CASSKRDNHNEQFF. The CDR3 DNA is TGTGCCAGTAGTAAGCGGGACAATCACAATGAGCAGTTCTTC.

The rearrangement links TRBV3-1 (or the pseudogene TRBV3-2) to TRBJ2-3; 16 bases are a match to TRBD2. Germline trimming cut 4 bases from V and 10 bases from J; bases unmatched to any gene: 5. This CDR3 has 15 residues. Looked up from germline, CDR1 is LGHDT and CDR2 is YNNKEL (reference sequence). The CDR3 sequence: CASSPSGLAGGAQYF. In DNA, the CDR3 is TGTGCCAGCAGCCCCTCGGGACTAGCGGGAGGGGCGCAGTATTTT.

CDR3 loop: CASSLAEYWYEQYF. CDR3 DNA sequence: TGCGCCAGCAGCTTAGCGGAGTACTGGTACGAGCAGTACTTC. The chain uses TRBV5-1 and TRBJ2-7; TRBD2 might be the D (5 bases). V was pared by 2 bases and J by 4 bases, with 13 bases between. This CDR3 comprises 14 residues. CDR1 is SGHRS and CDR2 is YFSETQ in the germline V gene.

This chain connects TRBV7-8 to TRBJ1-2; TRBD1 matches at 8 bases. The CDR3 spans 13 residues. V lost 3 bases, J lost 5 bases, and 2 bases stayed unmatched. The germline V gene encodes CDR1 SGHVS and CDR2 FQNEAQ. CDR3 protein: CASSLTGEYGYTF. In DNA, the CDR3 is TGTGCCAGCAGCTTGACAGGGGAATATGGCTACACCTTC.

This chain connects TRBV2 to TRBJ2-7; D gene unclear. Trimming cost V 6 bases and J 4 bases, with 19 bases left between them. The germline V gene has CDR1 SNHLY and CDR2 FYNNEI. The CDR3 is 15 amino acids. CDR3 sequence: CASREPGRKDYEQYF. The CDR3 bases are TGTGCCAGCAGGGAACCAGGTCGAAAGGATTACGAGCAGTACTTC.

The J gene is TRBJ1-2, the V gene TRBV7-2, with no clear D. V was trimmed by 2 bases and J by 2 bases, leaving 6 bases between them. Germline lookup yields CDR1 SGHTA and CDR2 FQGNSA. The CDR3 contains 13 residues. The CDR3 coding sequence is TGTGCCAGCAGCTTACCACCAAACTATGGCTACACCTTC. It specifies CASSLPPNYGYTF.

The V gene is TRBV19, the J gene TRBJ1-5, with 7 bases fitting TRBD1. V trimming: 6 bases; J trimming: 4 bases; junction bases outside the gene matches: 15. Per germline, CDR1 LNHDA and CDR2 SQIVND (reference sequence). This CDR3 has 17 residues. CDR3 in amino acids: CASRPRAGTAANQPQHF. In nucleotides, the CDR3 is TGTGCCAGTAGACCAAGGGCCGGGACAGCCGCGAATCAGCCCCAGCATTTT. Full variable domain (remainder filled in from reference TRBV19 and TRBJ1-5): DGGITQSPKYLFRKEGQNVTLSCEQNLNHDAMYWYRQDPGQGLRLIYYSQIVNDFQKGDIAEGYSVSREKKESFPLTVTSAQKNPTAFYLCASRPRAGTAANQPQHFGDGTRLSIL.

The V call is TRBV7-3, the J call TRBJ2-1; no clear D gene. CDR1 and CDR2 (germline): SGHTA, FQGTGA. The ends were cut back, 4 bases at V and 9 bases at J, with 13 bases in the middle. The CDR3 runs 13 residues. The CDR3 coding sequence is TGTGCCAGCAGCTCAGCCAGCGTACGTGAGCAGTTCTTC. It yields the protein CASSSASVREQFF.

The J gene is TRBJ2-7, the V gene TRBV11-3; the D gene is possibly TRBD2 (5 bases). This CDR3 spans 16 amino acids. The V and J ends lost 5 bases and 2 bases respectively, with 19 bases between them. Germline assignment: CDR1 SGHNT and CDR2 YENEEA. The CDR3 reads CASSPRLRVNPYEQYF. Here the CDR3 DNA reads TGTGCCAGCAGCCCCCGATTGCGGGTGAACCCCTACGAGCAGTACTTC.

This chain links TRBV14 with TRBJ1-2; D unresolved. CDR1 is SGHDN and CDR2 is FVKESK in the germline V gene. Trimming pared 0 bases from V and 3 bases from J, leaving 8 bases between. The CDR3 extends over 14 amino acids. This chain's CDR3 is CASSQDEGHYGYTF. The CDR3, as DNA: TGTGCCAGCAGCCAAGATGAGGGCCACTATGGCTACACCTTC.

V is TRBV5-1 and J is TRBJ2-3, with D tentatively TRBD1 or TRBD2 (6 bases each). CDR3 size: 16 residues. With 1 base removed from V and 2 bases from J, the gap between germline ends came to 14 bases. Germline loops: CDR1 SGHRS, CDR2 YFSETQ. In nucleotides, the CDR3 is TGCGCCAGCAGCTTGAGGGGGGACTCCTACACAGATACGCAGTATTTT. This sequence encodes CASSLRGDSYTDTQYF.

This clone was counted once. This chain uses TRBV5-4 with TRBJ2-5; D is uncertain. There are 16 residues in the CDR3. V was shortened by 0 bases and J by 1 base, with 13 bases between the two germline ends. In germline, CDR1 is SGHNT, CDR2 YYREEE (reference sequence). The CDR3 protein is CASSLAGRVSQETQYF. As DNA, the CDR3 is TGTGCCAGCAGCTTGGCTGGGCGTGTCTCCCAAGAGACCCAGTACTTC.

This chain connects TRBV5-1 to TRBJ1-4; D not resolved. Trimming took 4 bases from V and 7 from J, leaving 20 bases between them. CDR1 SGHRS and CDR2 YFSETQ come from the germline V gene. The CDR3 runs 16 residues. CDR3 nucleotide sequence: TGCGCCAGCAGCCCCGACCCCTTGGTTGGACGTGAAAAACTGTTTTTT. Its translation: CASSPDPLVGREKLFF.

In this sample, this clone turned up once. The chain has TRBV12-5 and TRBJ1-5; 8 positions agree with TRBD1. The CDR3 covers 18 residues. Germline CDR1 reads LGHNT; CDR2 reads FRNRAP. The V segment lost 1 base and the J segment 8 bases; nucleotides outside the gene matches: 16. CDR3 sequence reads: CASGLGDFRDTTGEPQHF. The CDR3, as DNA: TGTGCTAGTGGTTTGGGCGACTTCCGGGACACGACAGGGGAGCCCCAGCATTTT.

In nucleotides, the CDR3 is TGCAGTGCTAGTCTGGGGGAGGTCTGGGAGACCCAGTACTTC. Its translation: CSASLGEVWETQYF. This chain uses TRBV20-1 with TRBJ2-5, with D possibly matching TRBD2 (6 bases). V was trimmed by 3 bases and J by 5 bases, leaving 16 bases between them. CDR3 length equals 14 residues. Germline-derived CDR1 and CDR2 are DFQATT and SNEGSKA (reference sequence).

The rearrangement joins TRBV10-3 to TRBJ2-5, with D unclear. V was clipped by 4 bases and J by 1 base, with 7 bases between them. Germline loops: CDR1 ENHRY, CDR2 SYGVKD. This CDR3 spans 13 amino acids. CDR3 protein: CAISVGTQETQYF. CDR3 DNA sequence: TGTGCCATCAGTGTGGGAACCCAAGAGACCCAGTACTTC.

This clone was seen a handful of times. V usage is TRBV30 and J usage is TRBJ2-7, with D uncertain. The germline V gene has CDR1 GTSNPN and CDR2 SVGIG (reference sequence). This CDR3 is built from 13 residues. The V and J ends lost 2 bases and 4 bases respectively, with 12 bases between them. The CDR3, as DNA: TGTGCCTGGAGTAGGGCAGACGCGTACGAGCAGTACTTC. As protein: CAWSRADAYEQYF.

The J gene is TRBJ1-5, the V gene TRBV7-2; possibly TRBD1 for D (6 bases). V was trimmed by 5 bases and J by 2 bases, leaving 13 bases between them. The CDR3 covers 15 residues. Germline V gene sequence: CDR1 SGHTA, CDR2 FQGNSA. CDR3 nucleotides: TGTGCCAGCAGCGCGGACAGTATGCGCAATCAGCCCCAGCATTTT. Residues: CASSADSMRNQPQHF.

The CDR3 sequence: CASSIGQGDQETQYF. The CDR3 coding sequence is TGTGCCAGCAGTATAGGACAGGGGGATCAAGAGACCCAGTACTTC. This sequence joins TRBV2 and TRBJ2-5; 10 bases are a match to TRBD1. The germline gives CDR1 SNHLY, CDR2 FYNNEI. The CDR3 is 15 residues long. V lost 5 bases and J lost 2; bases outside the gene matches: 5.

This chain joins TRBV9 and TRBJ2-7; D possibly corresponds to TRBD2 (5 bases). The length of the CDR3 is 14 residues. Germline CDR1 SGDLS, CDR2 YYNGEE. V was shortened by 4 bases and J by 2 bases, with 13 bases between the two germline ends. The CDR3 is CASSRAAETYEQYF. In nucleotides, the CDR3 is TGTGCCAGCAGCCGAGCGGCAGAGACCTACGAGCAGTACTTC.